One and the same sample provided the 11 T cell receptor beta chains below, sequenced in a study of Ad26.COV2.S vaccination and SARS-CoV-2 variants (dated by TCRdb to about 2021). Taken with the paper, the label for treatment or condition translates to: 15 to 20 received Ad26.COV2.S at low or high dose, single or two shots; several received placebo; per-sample allocation not given. For vaccine and placebo recipients, the sequenced repertoires came from samples collected on day 63 after the first injection. The library was obtained by the immunoSEQ multiplex PCR assay. TCRdb holds this immuneACCESS table with in-frame rearrangements only. Some clones are missing; in checked studies, unresolved V genes explain under half, and the rest has no known cause. The sample table contains more than 300,000 clones; only one count was recorded for 75% to 90% of them. Under 6% of the sample is in the top ten clones.

This specimen was peripheral blood, taken in a trial of Ad26.COV2.S vaccine versus placebo. The origin of the receptors is a person between 18 and 60 years old who received the Ad26.COV2.S COVID-19 vaccine or a placebo.

This clone was seen just once. V gene TRBV13 combines with J gene TRBJ1-3, with D hard to call. The CDR3 runs 15 residues. Germline CDR1 reads PRHDT; CDR2 reads FYEKMQ (reference sequence). V lost 0 bases, J lost 2 bases, and 8 bases lay in between. The CDR3 DNA follows: TGTGCCAGCAGCTTAGGCAGAGGGACTGGAAACACCATATATTTT. Residues: CASSLGRGTGNTIYF.

Here the CDR3 reads CTSRDRENEQFF. The DNA for the CDR3 is TGCACCAGCCGGGACAGGGAGAATGAGCAGTTCTTC. This chain uses TRBV1 with TRBJ2-1; the table's D call TRBD1 went unverified against the DNA. TRBV1 is a listed pseudogene. This CDR3 has 12 amino acids.

The table lists this clone with a few counts. This rearrangement joins TRBV29-1 to TRBJ1-1; 8 nucleotides line up with TRBD1. V shed 0 bases and J 0 bases; nucleotides not matched to a gene: 9. Germline CDR1 and CDR2: SQVTM and ANQGSEA. CDR3 length equals 17 residues. The CDR3 nucleotides are TGCAGCGTTGAAGATTTGGGACAGGTCTTTATGAACACTGAAGCTTTCTTT. This gives the protein CSVEDLGQVFMNTEAFF.

V gene TRBV11-2 combines with J gene TRBJ2-1; TRBD1 aligns across 12 bases. V trimming: 2 bases; J trimming: 8 bases; junction bases outside the gene matches: 7. Looked up from germline, CDR1 is SGHAT and CDR2 is FQNNGV. The CDR3 spans 16 residues. CDR3 DNA sequence: TGTGCCAGCAGCTTACACGGGACAGGGGGCATGGATGAGCAGTTCTTC. This codes for CASSLHGTGGMDEQFF.

CDR3 coding DNA: TGTGCCAGCAGCTTAGAAAACGACGAGGGCGGGGCAGAGACCCAGTACTTC. This gives the protein CASSLENDEGGAETQYF. This sequence joins TRBV13 and TRBJ2-5; D is perhaps TRBD2 (6 bases). V lost 1 base, J lost 4 bases, and 19 bases lay in between. The CDR3 loop spans 17 amino acids. CDR1 is PRHDT and CDR2 is FYEKMQ in the germline V gene (reference sequence).

The gene calls are TRBV7-2 and TRBJ1-1, with TRBD1 matching 7 bases. The J segment lost 9 bases and the V segment lost 0 bases, leaving 4 bases of the junction unmatched. Per germline, CDR1 SGHTA and CDR2 FQGNSA. The CDR3 extends over 13 amino acids. The CDR3 protein is CASSLAGDRQAFF. CDR3 coding DNA: TGTGCCAGCAGCTTAGCGGGGGACAGACAAGCTTTCTTT.

The chain has TRBV5-1 and TRBJ2-7; TRBD1 agrees at 9 bases. The germline V gene encodes CDR1 SGHRS and CDR2 YFSETQ. Trimming removed 8 bases from V and 4 bases from J; junction bases left unmatched: 7. This CDR3 spans 13 amino acids. CDR3 in DNA: TGCGCCAGTAGAGGGACAGGGTATTACGAGCAGTACTTC. As protein: CASRGTGYYEQYF.

This chain joins TRBV6-6 and TRBJ1-4; D remains unclear. There are 14 residues in the CDR3. V lost 6 bases and J lost 4, with 12 bases in between. Germline values: CDR1 MNHNY, CDR2 SVGAGI (reference sequence). DNA for the CDR3: TGTGCCAGCAGACCGACGGAAAATAATGAAAAACTGTTTTTT. It specifies CASRPTENNEKLFF.

The genes are TRBV5-1 and TRBJ2-2; TRBD2 agrees at 7 bases. Germline lookup yields CDR1 SGHRS and CDR2 YFSETQ. This CDR3 contains 16 residues. After removal of 4 bases from V and 5 bases from J, the junction contained 11 bases not matched to a gene. The CDR3 DNA reads as TGCGCCAGCAGCGCCTTGGGAGGGGTCGCTACCGGGGAGCTGTTTTTT. This translates into CASSALGGVATGELFF.

The chain recombines TRBV19 with TRBJ2-7; D is uncertain. Trimming stripped 5 bases from V and 1 base from J, with 15 bases between. The germline V gene encodes CDR1 LNHDA and CDR2 SQIVND (reference sequence). The CDR3 length is 15 residues. The CDR3 reads CASSSRTAESYEQYF. The CDR3 DNA reads TGTGCCAGTAGTTCCCGGACGGCCGAGTCCTACGAGCAGTACTTC.

V gene TRBV11-2 combines with J gene TRBJ2-1; TRBD1 matches 7 bases. Germline trimming cut 3 bases from V and 9 bases from J; bases unmatched to any gene: 2. The CDR3 contains 12 residues. Per germline, CDR1 SGHAT and CDR2 FQNNGV. CDR3 sequence reads: CASSFSGGEQFF. For the CDR3, the DNA is TGTGCCAGCAGCTTTTCAGGGGGTGAGCAGTTCTTC.